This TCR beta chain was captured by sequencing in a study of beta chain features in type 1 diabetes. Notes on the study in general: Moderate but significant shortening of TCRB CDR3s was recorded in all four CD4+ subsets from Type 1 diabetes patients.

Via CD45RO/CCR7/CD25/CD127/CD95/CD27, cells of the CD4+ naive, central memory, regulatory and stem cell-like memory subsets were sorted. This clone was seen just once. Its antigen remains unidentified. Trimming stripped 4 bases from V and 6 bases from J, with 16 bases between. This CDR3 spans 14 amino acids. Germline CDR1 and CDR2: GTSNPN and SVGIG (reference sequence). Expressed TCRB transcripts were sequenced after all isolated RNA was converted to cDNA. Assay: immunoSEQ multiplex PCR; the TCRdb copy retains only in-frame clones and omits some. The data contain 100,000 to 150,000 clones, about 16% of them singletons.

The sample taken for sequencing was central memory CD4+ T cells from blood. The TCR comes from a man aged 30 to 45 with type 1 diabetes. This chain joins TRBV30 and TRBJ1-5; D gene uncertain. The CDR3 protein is CAWTPRGLGQPQHF. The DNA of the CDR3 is TGTGCCTGGACCCCCAGAGGACTGGGTCAGCCCCAGCATTTT.